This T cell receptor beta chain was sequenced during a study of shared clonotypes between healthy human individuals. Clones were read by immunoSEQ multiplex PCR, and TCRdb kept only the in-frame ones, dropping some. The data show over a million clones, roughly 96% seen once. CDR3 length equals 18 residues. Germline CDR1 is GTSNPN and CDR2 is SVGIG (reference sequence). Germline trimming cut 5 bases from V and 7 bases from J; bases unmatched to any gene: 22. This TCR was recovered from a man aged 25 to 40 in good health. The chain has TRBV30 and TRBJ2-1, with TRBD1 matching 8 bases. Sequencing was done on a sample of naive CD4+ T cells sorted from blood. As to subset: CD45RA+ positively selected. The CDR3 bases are TGTGCCTGGGGACGAAACCTCCGGGACAGGCGAGTTGATAATGAGCAGTTCTTC. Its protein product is CAWGRNLRDRRVDNEQFF.